The 25 T cell receptor gamma chains in this list originate from one sample, sequenced in a study of human gamma delta and Vdelta1 T cells. TCRdb re-called the PCR reads through CATT. The table includes almost 3,000 gamma-chain clones, about 5.2% detected once. The sequenced material came from naive CD27+ Vdelta1 gamma-delta T cells from blood. The receptors here all came from a human donor in good health.

With respect to this clone: This DNA translates differently at residues 4 and 5 from the TCRdb protein, which is that of a much larger clone; a read error is likely, and the protein shown is the DNA's own translation. The V gene remains uncalled, whereas the J gene is TRGJ1 or TRGJ2. This CDR3 is 12 amino acids long. CDR3 sequence: CALDLNYYKKLF. The DNA for the CDR3 is TGTGCCTTGGATTTGAATTATTATAAGAAACTCTTT.

To note about this clone: One base separates it from a far larger clone, so it is likely a read error. The same CDR3 can be traced to other DNA sequences in this sample. V usage is TRGV9 and J usage is TRGJ1 or TRGJ2. The CDR3 runs to 11 residues. Germline CDR1 is GITISATS and CDR2 is ISYDGTV (reference sequence). CDR3 in amino acids: CALWEVYKKLF. CDR3 nucleotides: TGTGCCTTGTGGGAGGTGTATAAGAAACTCTTC.

This clone has just a few counts. The V gene is TRGV8, the J gene TRGJ1 or TRGJ2. The CDR3 length is 15 residues. J lost 2 bases, V lost 1 base, and 8 bases had no gene match. Germline assignment: CDR1 VENAVY and CDR2 YDSYNSRV. CDR3 sequence (DNA): TGTGCCACCTGGGATAGTCCCTCGTATTATTATAAGAAACTCTTT. It translates to CATWDSPSYYYKKLF.

This chain links TRGV5 with TRGJ1 or TRGJ2. The J gene was missing in TCRdb and was found by matching the end of the DNA to germline. The germline V gene has CDR1 VINAFY and CDR2 YDVSNSKD. V trimming: 0 bases; J trimming: 7 bases; junction bases outside the gene matches: 9. The CDR3 covers 14 residues. CDR3 region: CATWDRRVWYKKLF. DNA of the CDR3: TGTGCCACCTGGGACAGGCGGGTATGGTATAAGAAACTCTTT.

This clone was counted a few times. This chain connects TRGV2 to TRGJP1. TCRdb offers no J gene call, so here the DNA was matched to germline to obtain one. The germline V gene has CDR1 EGSNGY and CDR2 YDSYNSKV. There are 15 residues in the CDR3. V was pared by 0 bases and J by 6 bases, with 7 bases of the junction left unmatched. The CDR3 DNA reads as TGTGCCACCTGGGACGGGCTCACCCCTGGTTGGTTCAAGATATTT. Encoded protein: CATWDGLTPGWFKIF.

This chain uses TRGV8 with TRGJ1 or TRGJ2. This CDR3 is built from 11 residues. V was pared by 5 bases and J by 5 bases, with 3 bases of the junction left unmatched. The germline CDR1 and CDR2 sequences are VENAVY and YDSYNSRV. CDR3 sequence (DNA): TGTGCCACCTGGGTGAATTATAAGAAACTCTTT. This translates into CATWVNYKKLF.

This sequence joins TRGV3 and TRGJ1 or TRGJ2. V shed 0 bases and J 8 bases; nucleotides not matched to a gene: 16. The length of the CDR3 is 16 residues. Per the germline V gene, CDR1 is VTNTFY and CDR2 is YDVSTARD (reference sequence). Here the CDR3 reads CATWDRPRTLFHKKLF. CDR3 DNA: TGTGCCACCTGGGACAGGCCCCGAACCCTTTTCCATAAGAAACTCTTT.

By frequency in the sample, this clone is medium-sized. Other DNA sequences of this sample code for an identical CDR3. The genes are TRGV2 and TRGJ1 or TRGJ2. The CDR3 length is 13 residues. Germline V gene data show CDR1 as EGSNGY and CDR2 as YDSYNSKV. J lost 7 bases, V lost 0 bases, and 6 bases had no gene match. CDR3 coding DNA: TGTGCCACCTGGGACGGGCCGGGCTATAAGAAACTCTTT. It encodes CATWDGPGYKKLF.

The table lists this clone with a few counts. The TCRdb protein, from a much larger clone, departs from this DNA's translation at residue 11, likely by read error; the protein shown derives from the DNA. The chain is built from TRGV9 and TRGJ1 or TRGJ2. The CDR3 is 13 amino acids. Germline CDR1 GITISATS, CDR2 ISYDGTV (reference sequence). The CDR3 is CALWEVRSYKELF. The CDR3 DNA is TGTGCCTTGTGGGAGGTGCGTAGTTATAAGGAACTCTTT.

This clone rates as large. The chain has TRGV9 and TRGJ1 or TRGJ2. The V gene's germline CDR1 is GITISATS and CDR2 ISYDGTV (reference sequence). After removal of 3 bases from V and 16 bases from J, the junction contained 6 bases not matched to a gene. The CDR3 sequence is 9 residues long. CDR3 sequence (DNA): TGTGCCTTGTGGGAGAGACACCTCTTT. Encoded protein: CALWERHLF.

This clone was detected a few times. TCRdb's protein, taken from a much larger clone, differs from this DNA's translation at residue 8, likely owing to a read error; the protein displayed comes from the DNA. This chain uses TRGV3 with TRGJ1 or TRGJ2. No J segment appears in TCRdb, so it was assigned here by matching the sequence to germline. Germline CDR1 reads VTNTFY; CDR2 reads YDVSTARD (reference sequence). V shed 4 bases, J shed 9 bases, and the junction held 6 bases outside the gene matches. This CDR3 comprises 11 residues. CDR3 residues: CATWDRVKKLF. For the CDR3, the DNA is TGTGCCACCTGGGATCGGGTTAAGAAACTCTTT.

This clone was seen more than once but under ten times. The chain employs TRGV8 and TRGJ1 or TRGJ2. The length of the CDR3 is 12 residues. The germline V gene encodes CDR1 VENAVY and CDR2 YDSYNSRV. Trimming took 1 base from V and 6 from J; bases not matched to a gene: 3. This CDR3 reads CATWDSTYKKLF. CDR3 DNA: TGTGCCACCTGGGATAGCACTTATAAGAAACTCTTT.

This clone qualifies as medium-sized. This chain joins TRGV9 and TRGJ1 or TRGJ2. The CDR3 has 13 amino acids. Trimming removed 0 bases from V and 5 bases from J; junction bases left unmatched: 4. Germline loops: CDR1 GITISATS, CDR2 ISYDGTV (reference sequence). CDR3 residues: CALWEVRDYKKLF. CDR3 nucleotide sequence: TGTGCCTTGTGGGAGGTGCGGGATTATAAGAAACTCTTT.

This clone was detected a few times. A read error may be the cause here, since a much bigger clone is one base away. The same CDR3 also results from other DNA sequences found in this sample. The rearrangement uses TRGV9 and TRGJ1 or TRGJ2. The CDR3 is made up of 14 amino acids. Germline V gives CDR1 GITISATS, CDR2 ISYDGTV (reference sequence). The CDR3 coding sequence is TGTGCTTTGTGGGAGCCCGCTGTTTGGTATAAGAAACTCTTT. Translated: CALWEPAVWYKKLF.

This clone was counted between two and nine times. The TCRdb protein comes from a much larger clone and disagrees with this DNA's translation at residue 5, likely due to a read error; the protein given here is derived from the DNA. The rearrangement joins TRGV9 to TRGJ1 or TRGJ2. The CDR3 covers 13 residues. Germline V lookup: CDR1 GITISATS, CDR2 ISYDGTV (reference sequence). The CDR3 region has the DNA TGTGCCTTGTGGGGGGTGGGGCATCGGAAGAAACTCTTT. This translates into CALWGVGHRKKLF.

In the case of this clone: The protein given by TCRdb reflects a much larger clone and differs at residue 3 from this DNA's translation, likely from a read error; the protein shown is the DNA's translation. The chain carries TRGV5 and TRGJ1 or TRGJ2. The CDR3 runs 11 residues. Germline V gene data show CDR1 as VINAFY and CDR2 as YDVSNSKD. The CDR3 reads CASWHYYKKLF. Written as DNA, the CDR3 is TGTGCCTCCTGGCATTATTATAAGAAACTCTTT.

V usage is TRGV9 and J usage is TRGJ1 or TRGJ2. The V gene end was trimmed by 3 bases and the J gene end by 4 bases; junction bases not matched to a gene: 3. This CDR3 is built from 12 residues. Per the germline V gene, CDR1 is GITISATS and CDR2 is ISYDGTV (reference sequence). The CDR3 DNA sequence: TGTGCCTTGTGGGAGAGGTATTATAAGAAACTCTTT. It is translated as CALWERYYKKLF.

On this clone itself: The amino acid sequence in TCRdb belongs to a much larger clone and departs from this DNA's translation at residue 7, likely a sequencing read error; the sequence shown is translated from the DNA. The V and J genes are TRGV9 and TRGJ1 or TRGJ2. Trimming removed 2 bases from V and 5 bases from J; junction bases left unmatched: 3. Germline assignment: CDR1 GITISATS and CDR2 ISYDGTV (reference sequence). The CDR3 is made up of 12 amino acids. The CDR3 DNA reads as TGTGCCTTGTGGGAGGCAGATTATAAGAAACTCTTT. Translating it yields CALWEADYKKLF.

The sample holds a few counts of this clone. This chain links TRGV8 with TRGJ1 or TRGJ2. The germline gives CDR1 VENAVY, CDR2 YDSYNSRV. The length of the CDR3 is 16 residues. The V segment lost 4 bases and the J segment 1 base; nucleotides outside the gene matches: 13. This CDR3 is CATWDSSHRNYYKKLF. CDR3 DNA sequence: TGTGCCACCTGGGACTCCTCCCACCGAAATTATTATAAGAAACTCTTT.

Comment on this clone: One base away lies a much larger clone, so this may be a sequencing read error. The chain links TRGV5 to TRGJ1 or TRGJ2. Trimming removed 0 bases from V and 5 bases from J; junction bases left unmatched: 4. The germline V gene has CDR1 VINAFY and CDR2 YDVSNSKD. The CDR3 contains 13 residues. CDR3: CATWDRRHYKKLF. The CDR3 region has the DNA TGTGCCACCTGGGACAGGCGGCATTATAAGAAACTCTTT.

Only a few counts were recorded for this clone. The chain joins TRGV3 to TRGJ1 or TRGJ2. Here the J gene came from matching the DNA to germline, since TCRdb omits it. The CDR3 length is 15 residues. Trimming cost V 0 bases and J 3 bases; bases outside gene matches: 8. Germline V gene sequence: CDR1 VTNTFY, CDR2 YDVSTARD (reference sequence). The CDR3 nucleotides read TGTGCCACCTGGGACAGGCCGCGGGTTTATTATAAGAAACTCTTT. It codes for CATWDRPRVYYKKLF.

The rearrangement links TRGV9 to TRGJ1 or TRGJ2. The CDR3 consists of 14 residues. Trimming at V came to 2 bases and at J to 3 bases, leaving 7 bases not matched to a gene. CDR1 and CDR2 from the germline V gene are GITISATS and ISYDGTV (reference sequence). The CDR3 coding sequence is TGTGCCTTGTGGGAGGGGACGTGTTATTATAAGAAACTCTTT. This gives the protein CALWEGTCYYKKLF.

The V gene is TRGV3; the J gene was not called. The CDR3 contains 13 residues. CDR1 is VTNTFY, CDR2 YDVSTARD, per germline (reference sequence). CDR3 amino acids: CATWDRPGGEVVF. The CDR3 DNA follows: TGTGCCACCTGGGACAGGCCAGGGGGGGAGGTGGTCTTT.

Within the sample, this clone is medium-sized. Distinct nucleotide sequences in the sample also encode this CDR3. The J gene is TRGJ1 or TRGJ2, the V gene TRGV3. Trimming took 3 bases from V and 3 from J; bases not matched to a gene: 8. The length of the CDR3 is 14 residues. Germline V lookup: CDR1 VTNTFY, CDR2 YDVSTARD (reference sequence). CDR3 sequence reads: CATWDRRGYYKKLF. The CDR3 DNA is TGTGCCACCTGGGACCGGCGGGGTTATTATAAGAAACTCTTT.

Remarks on this clone: Being one base from a much bigger clone, this may be a read error. This rearrangement joins TRGV3 to TRGJ1 or TRGJ2. V trimming: 0 bases; J trimming: 7 bases; junction bases outside the gene matches: 12. This CDR3 has 15 amino acids. CDR1 is VTNTFY and CDR2 is YDVSTARD in the germline V gene (reference sequence). The CDR3 sequence is CATWDRRARRYKKLF. CDR3 DNA sequence: TGTGCCACCTGGGACAGGCGGGCGAGGAGATATAAGAAACTCTTT.